These 17 T cell receptor beta chains were sequenced from one sample in a study of blood T cells in healthy people across ages. Primers used in a second PCR of roughly 7 to 11 cycles were a sample-barcoded 5' primer and a J-beta primer mix. TCRdb re-called the 5' RACE reads through MiXCR, storing one row per CDR3 protein. The sample carries under 800,000 distinct CDR3 sequences, under 25% recorded once. Input material: blood. These receptors were collected from a man between 65 and 85 years old in good health.

The rearrangement links TRBV24-1 to TRBJ2-2, with D unclear. Trimming cost V 11 bases and J 1 base, with 7 bases left between them. Looked up from germline, CDR1 is KGHDR and CDR2 is SFDVKD. The CDR3 totals 12 residues. The CDR3 DNA reads TGTGCCATCGCGAAGAACACCGGGGAGCTGTTTTTT. It specifies CAIAKNTGELFF.

The V gene is TRBV28, the J gene TRBJ2-7, with a weak D call TRBD2 (6 bases). Trimming removed 9 bases from V and 2 bases from J, with 14 bases in between. Germline CDR1 reads MDHEN; CDR2 reads SYDVKM. This CDR3 is built from 13 residues. This CDR3 is CASGGTPPYEQYF. DNA for the CDR3: TGTGCCAGTGGGGGGACTCCTCCCTACGAGCAGTACTTC.

The rearrangement links TRBV12-3 or TRBV12-4 to TRBJ2-7, with D possibly being TRBD1 (6 bases). The ends were cut back, 1 base at V and 6 bases at J, with 13 bases in the middle. The CDR3 has 14 residues. CDR3 loop: CASSLGTESAEQYF. CDR3 DNA sequence: TGTGCCAGCAGTTTAGGGACAGAGTCTGCCGAGCAGTACTTC.

The sample holds one count of this clonotype. This rearrangement joins TRBV20-1 to TRBJ2-1, with 9 bases matching TRBD1. CDR3 length equals 14 residues. Germline lookup yields CDR1 DFQATT and CDR2 SNEGSKA (reference sequence). The junction had 12 bases not matched to a gene; V was cut back by 5 bases and J by 10 bases. As DNA, the CDR3 is TGCAGTGCTGGCCTAGGGACAGGGCTTTTGGAGCAGTTCTTC. It encodes CSAGLGTGLLEQFF.

This clonotype occurred a few times. The rearrangement links TRBV15 to TRBJ2-5; 7 nucleotides line up with TRBD1. The J call could be wrong; TRBJ2-1 is a better fit for the DNA end. The CDR3 runs 13 residues. Germline assignment: CDR1 LNHNV and CDR2 YYDKDF (reference sequence). The CDR3 spells CATSRDRFTEQFF. The CDR3 nucleotides read TGTGCCACCAGCAGGGACAGGTTCACTGAGCAGTTCTTC.

This chain connects TRBV24-1 to TRBJ1-2; D unclear. CDR3 length: 13 residues. CDR1 KGHDR and CDR2 SFDVKD come from the germline V gene. V gave up 5 bases and J gave up 0 bases, with 6 bases separating them. CDR3 sequence (DNA): TGTGCCACCAGTGTCCGGTCTAACTATGGCTACACCTTC. Its protein product is CATSVRSNYGYTF.

This clonotype appeared a few times. V is TRBV7-9 and J is TRBJ2-6; D remains unclear. The germline CDR1 and CDR2 sequences are SEHNR and FQNEAQ (reference sequence). V was pared by 4 bases and J by 2 bases, with 9 bases between. This CDR3 contains 15 residues. The CDR3 loop reads CASSSLRPGANVLTF. As DNA, the CDR3 is TGTGCCAGCAGCTCGCTTAGGCCTGGGGCCAACGTCCTGACTTTC.

Regarding this clonotype: Just one base apart from a much larger clone, this may be a read error. The V and J genes are TRBV4-1 and TRBJ1-1; 7 bases match TRBD1. CDR3 length: 15 residues. The germline V gene has CDR1 MGHRA and CDR2 YSYEKL. The CDR3 reads CVSSQAERGRTEAFF. CDR3 nucleotides: TGCGTCAGCAGCCAAGCAGAAAGGGGGCGGACTGAAGCTTTCTTT.

Remarks on this clonotype: A junction end diverges from the germline sequence, so it may reflect a read error. V is TRBV14 and J is TRBJ2-2, with D possibly matching TRBD1 (6 bases). The germline CDR1 and CDR2 sequences are SGHDN and FVKESK. This CDR3 is 14 amino acids long. Here the CDR3 reads CASSPFTGTGELVF. DNA of the CDR3: TGTGCCAGCAGCCCTTTTACAGGGACCGGGGAGCTGGTTTTT.

The chain carries TRBV20-1 and TRBJ2-5; TRBD2 agrees at 16 bases. The J call is doubtful: the DNA matches TRBJ2-1 better. The CDR3 is made up of 15 amino acids. Germline V gives CDR1 DFQATT, CDR2 SNEGSKA (reference sequence). CDR3 region: CSARPGLAGGNEQFF. The CDR3 DNA is TGCAGTGCTAGACCGGGACTAGCGGGAGGGAATGAGCAGTTCTTC.

At least ten counts were recorded for this clonotype. The chain carries TRBV6-5 and TRBJ1-3; the D is unclear. The ends were cut back, 8 bases at V and 0 bases at J, with 8 bases in the middle. The CDR3 consists of 13 residues. CDR1 and CDR2 from the germline V gene are MNHEY and SVGAGI. The CDR3 protein is CASEGTSGNTIYF. The DNA for the CDR3 is TGTGCCAGCGAAGGAACCTCTGGAAACACCATATATTTT.

This CDR3 reads CASSHPGQGVKTQYF. For the CDR3, the DNA is TGTGCCAGCAGCCACCCAGGACAGGGGGTGAAGACCCAGTACTTC. The rearrangement uses TRBV6-5 and TRBJ2-5, with 10 positions matching TRBD1. With V trimmed by 6 bases and J by 6 bases, 10 bases remained unmatched. The CDR3 loop spans 15 amino acids. Germline V gene sequence: CDR1 MNHEY, CDR2 SVGAGI.

DNA of the CDR3: TGTGCCTGGAACAGGGTAGAGACCCAGTACTTC. Amino acid sequence: CAWNRVETQYF. The genes are TRBV30 and TRBJ2-5; a weak D match, TRBD1 (6 bases). Germline V CDR1 and CDR2: GTSNPN, SVGIG (reference sequence). The V end lost 4 bases, the J end lost 4 bases, and 7 bases lay between the germline ends. The CDR3 covers 11 residues.

The rearrangement links TRBV20-1 to TRBJ2-1; 9 bases are shared with TRBD2. The germline gives CDR1 DFQATT, CDR2 SNEGSKA (reference sequence). V lost 2 bases to trimming and J lost 2 bases; unmatched junction nucleotides: 4. The CDR3 sequence is 15 residues long. The CDR3 loop is CSARLSGSPYNEQFF. In DNA form, the CDR3 reads TGCAGTGCTAGACTTAGCGGGAGCCCCTACAATGAGCAGTTCTTC.

The sample holds a few counts of this clonotype. V and J are TRBV7-2 and TRBJ2-7; 7 bases line up with TRBD2. Per the germline V gene, CDR1 is SGHTA and CDR2 is FQGNSA. CDR3 length equals 13 residues. The ends lost 6 bases at V and 3 bases at J; junction bases unmatched: 5. Here the CDR3 DNA reads TGTGCCAGCAGGGCGGGAGCCTTCTACGAGCAGTACTTC. Protein product: CASRAGAFYEQYF.

V and J are TRBV6-1 and TRBJ2-3; TRBD2 agrees at 8 bases. The CDR3 is made up of 17 amino acids. Germline assignment: CDR1 MNHNS and CDR2 SASEGT. V lost 0 bases, J lost 1 base, and 6 bases stayed unmatched. CDR3 nucleotides: TGTGCCAGCAGTGAAGCAGTAGCGGGAATCGGCACAGATACGCAGTATTTT. It translates to CASSEAVAGIGTDTQYF.

V and J are TRBV11-2 and TRBJ2-2; no definite D call. Trimming left V 8 bases short and J 2 bases short, with 15 bases between. CDR3 length: 15 residues. In germline, CDR1 is SGHAT, CDR2 FQNNGV. In DNA, the CDR3 is TGTGCCAGCGTTAAGGGTGACATAAACACCGGGGAGCTGTTTTTT. This sequence encodes CASVKGDINTGELFF.